This TCR beta chain is drawn from a study of T cells expressing NK-cell markers. Regarding the study as a whole: Leadership of the CD3+CD56-NKG2C+ fraction also belonged to these clonotypes in several donors. About 6 donors had dominant NKG2C+ clonotypes that comprised about 1.0-7.0% of their CD8+ T cells.

5'RACE template switching built TCR beta cDNA with unique molecular identifiers. TCRdb reprocessed the 5' RACE reads and reports one entry per CDR3 protein, with no DNA. Its clone listing holds some 500,000 distinct CDR3 sequences. The CDR3 runs 16 residues. Germline values: CDR1 LGHNT, CDR2 FRNRAP. A note on this clonotype: What it binds is not known.

Sample: blood T cells: a sorted CD56 or NKG2C T cell subset, CD4+ or CD8+ T cells, or bulk PBMC T cells (not recorded which). The V and J genes are TRBV12-5 and TRBJ1-2. This TCR derives from a woman aged 45 to 65 in good health. The CDR3 region is CASGLRGSGTPYGYTF. The full variable domain, in which reference TRBV12-5 and TRBJ1-2 provide the parts outside the CDR3, is DARVTQTPRHKVTEMGQEVTMRCQPILGHNTVFWYRQTMMQGLELLAYFRNRAPLDDSGMPKDRFSAEMPDATLATLKIQPSEPRDSAVYFCASGLRGSGTPYGYTFGSGTRLTVV.